This T cell receptor (beta chain) was profiled in a study of blood T cell repertoires in COVID-19. Across the whole study: Samples taken during acute and convalescent COVID-19 were collected in the United States, Italy and Spain. Nucleic acid was either cDNA or gDNA, and it came from T cells, B-cell-depleted T cells, or PBMCs.

The length of the CDR3 is 13 residues. Germline CDR1 SEHNR, CDR2 FQNEAQ (reference sequence). The V end lost 2 bases, the J end lost 12 bases, and 14 bases lay between the germline ends. Sequencing used immunoSEQ multiplex PCR; TCRdb keeps in-frame clones, though not all of them. The sample has around 280,000 clones; nearly 90% are singletons. The table lists this clone with a count of one. Sequencing was performed on peripheral blood. The sequence came from a woman aged 25-40 years with COVID-19, enrolled during active disease. The chain recombines TRBV7-9 with TRBJ2-1; tentatively, D is TRBD2 (5 bases). DNA of the CDR3: TGTGCCAGCAGCTTACCCGAGACTACGAGGCAGTTCTTC. It codes for CASSLPETTRQFF. The entire variable domain, with the rest obtained from reference TRBV7-9 and TRBJ2-1, is as follows: DTGVSQNPRHKITKRGQNVTFRCDPISEHNRLYWYRQTLGQGPEFLTYFQNEAQLEKSRLLSDRFSAERPKGSFSTLEIQRTEQGDSAMYLCASSLPETTRQFFGPGTRLTVL.